This TCR beta chain originates from a study of regulatory T cells in long-lasting Graves disease. Arm-PCR with iRepertoire HTBI primers amplified the CDR3 regions for these TCR beta libraries. One entry per CDR3 protein results from TCRdb running MiXCR on the multiplex PCR reads. The repertoire holds roughly 560,000 distinct CDR3 sequences, with about 16% as singletons. The length of the CDR3 is 14 residues. V was clipped by 6 bases and J by 0 bases; unmatched bases: 2. Germline V gene sequence: CDR1 LNHDA, CDR2 SQIVND (reference sequence). Sample time point: newly diagnosed GD, antithyroid drugs for less than 3 months. Construction of the TCR library relied on RNA isolated from PBMCs. In addition, the sample was reused for a study of T cells in Graves' hyperthyroidism and ophthalmopathy. That source adds: Aged 18 to 65, the patients had hyperthyroidism that was newly diagnosed and had lasted under 2 months. Thyroid ultrasound, orbital computed tomography, clinical symptoms, and serum thyroxine and TRAb underpinned diagnoses.

V usage is TRBV19 and J usage is TRBJ2-5; 9 nucleotides agree with TRBD2. The TCR comes from a woman aged 35-65 years with Graves disease. The sample consisted of peripheral blood mononuclear cells (PBMCs), taken at new diagnosis, from a patient treated with antithyroid drugs. CDR3: CASRSSGDQETQYF. The CDR3 DNA reads TGTGCCAGTAGGTCTAGCGGGGACCAAGAGACCCAGTACTTC.